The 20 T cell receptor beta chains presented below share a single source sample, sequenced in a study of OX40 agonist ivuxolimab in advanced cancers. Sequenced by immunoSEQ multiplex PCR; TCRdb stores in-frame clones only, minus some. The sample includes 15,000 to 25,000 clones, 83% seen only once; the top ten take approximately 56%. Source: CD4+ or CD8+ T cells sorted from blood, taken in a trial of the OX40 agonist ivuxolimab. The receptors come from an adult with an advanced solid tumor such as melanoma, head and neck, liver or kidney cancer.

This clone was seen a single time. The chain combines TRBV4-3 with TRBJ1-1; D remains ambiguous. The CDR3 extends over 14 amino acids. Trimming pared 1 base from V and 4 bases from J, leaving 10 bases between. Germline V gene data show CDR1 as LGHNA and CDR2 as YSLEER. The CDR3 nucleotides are TGCGCCAGCAGCCAAGTCGGAATCGGCACTGAAGCTTTCTTT. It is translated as CASSQVGIGTEAFF.

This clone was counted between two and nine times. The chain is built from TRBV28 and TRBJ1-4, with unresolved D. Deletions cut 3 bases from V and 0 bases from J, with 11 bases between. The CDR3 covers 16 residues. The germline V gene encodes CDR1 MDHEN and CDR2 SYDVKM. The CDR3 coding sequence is TGTGCCAGCAGTTTGGAAGCGGCAGCAACTAATGAAAAACTGTTTTTT. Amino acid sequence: CASSLEAAATNEKLFF. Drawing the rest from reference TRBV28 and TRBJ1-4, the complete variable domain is DVKVTQSSRYLVKRTGEKVFLECVQDMDHENMFWYRQDPGLGLRLIYFSYDVKMKEKGDIPEGYSVSREKKERFSLILESASTNQTSMYLCASSLEAAATNEKLFFGSGTQLSVL.

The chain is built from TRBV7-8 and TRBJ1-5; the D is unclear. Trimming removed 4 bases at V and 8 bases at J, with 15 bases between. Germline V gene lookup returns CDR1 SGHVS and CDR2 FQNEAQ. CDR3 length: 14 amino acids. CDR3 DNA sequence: TGTGCCAGCAGCTCCACGGACCCCCGGGAGCCCCAGCATTTT. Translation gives CASSSTDPREPQHF.

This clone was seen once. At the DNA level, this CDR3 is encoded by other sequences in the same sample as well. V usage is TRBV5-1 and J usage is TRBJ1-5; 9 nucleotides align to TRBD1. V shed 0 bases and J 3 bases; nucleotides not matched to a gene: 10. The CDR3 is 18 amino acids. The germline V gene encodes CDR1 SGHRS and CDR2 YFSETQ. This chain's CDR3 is CASSLGFGTGNHNQPQHF. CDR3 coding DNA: TGCGCCAGCAGCTTGGGATTTGGGACAGGGAATCACAATCAGCCCCAGCATTTT.

CDR3 in DNA: TGTGCCAGCAGACCCCGGGAGGGTCGAAACATTCAGTACTTC. It is translated as CASRPREGRNIQYF. The gene calls are TRBV28 and TRBJ2-4; 8 nucleotides match TRBD2. The V and J ends lost 6 bases and 6 bases, in that order; junction bases with no gene match: 7. The CDR3 length is 14 residues. CDR1 and CDR2 (germline): MDHEN, SYDVKM.

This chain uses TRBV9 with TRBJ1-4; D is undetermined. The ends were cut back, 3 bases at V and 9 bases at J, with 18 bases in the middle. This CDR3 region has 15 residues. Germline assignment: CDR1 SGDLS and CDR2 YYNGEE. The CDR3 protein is CASSAGSGPGKKLFF. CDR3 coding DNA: TGTGCCAGCAGCGCCGGATCGGGCCCCGGAAAAAAACTGTTTTTT.

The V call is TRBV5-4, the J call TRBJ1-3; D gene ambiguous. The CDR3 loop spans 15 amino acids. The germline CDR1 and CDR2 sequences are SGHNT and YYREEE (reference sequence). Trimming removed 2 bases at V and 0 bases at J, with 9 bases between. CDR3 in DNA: TGTGCCAGCAGCTTTAAAGGGTCCTCTGGAAACACCATATATTTT. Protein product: CASSFKGSSGNTIYF.

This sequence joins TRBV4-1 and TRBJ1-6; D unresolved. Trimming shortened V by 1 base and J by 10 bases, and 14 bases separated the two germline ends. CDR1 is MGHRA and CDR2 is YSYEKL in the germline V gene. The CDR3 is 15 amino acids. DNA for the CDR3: TGCGCCAGCAGCCAAGTCCGAGGGTGGGGATCACCCCTCCACTTT. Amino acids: CASSQVRGWGSPLHF.

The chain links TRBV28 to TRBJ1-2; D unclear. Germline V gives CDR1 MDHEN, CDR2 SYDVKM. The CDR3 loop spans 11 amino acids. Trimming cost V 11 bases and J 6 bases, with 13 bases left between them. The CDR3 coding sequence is TGTGCCCTCCGGCGAGGGAATGGCTACACCTTC. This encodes CALRRGNGYTF.

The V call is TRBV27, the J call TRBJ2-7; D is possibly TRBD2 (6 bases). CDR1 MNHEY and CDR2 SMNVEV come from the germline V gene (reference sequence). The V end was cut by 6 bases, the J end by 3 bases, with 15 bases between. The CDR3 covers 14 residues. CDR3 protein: CASRQQGGGYEQYF. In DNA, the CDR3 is TGTGCCAGCAGACAGCAGGGAGGTGGCTACGAGCAGTACTTC.

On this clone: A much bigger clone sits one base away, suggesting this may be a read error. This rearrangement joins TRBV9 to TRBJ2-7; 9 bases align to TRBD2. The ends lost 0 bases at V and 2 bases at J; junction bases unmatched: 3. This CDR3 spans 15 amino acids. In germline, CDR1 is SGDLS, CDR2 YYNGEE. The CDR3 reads CASSVGGGGAYEQYF. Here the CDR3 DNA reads TGTGCCAGCAGCGTAGGAGGCGGGGGGGCCTACGAGCAGTACTTC.

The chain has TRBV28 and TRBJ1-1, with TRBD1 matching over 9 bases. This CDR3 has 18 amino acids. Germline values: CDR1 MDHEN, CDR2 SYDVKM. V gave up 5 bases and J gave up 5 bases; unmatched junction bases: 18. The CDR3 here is CASSPTHTYDRGRTEAFF. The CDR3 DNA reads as TGTGCCAGCAGTCCCACCCACACTTACGACAGGGGGAGGACTGAAGCTTTCTTT.

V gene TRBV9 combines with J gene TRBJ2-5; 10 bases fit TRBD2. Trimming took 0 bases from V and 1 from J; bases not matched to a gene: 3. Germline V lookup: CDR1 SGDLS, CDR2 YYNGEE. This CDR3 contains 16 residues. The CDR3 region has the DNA TGTGCCAGCAGCGTAGCCGGACTAGCGGCCCAAGAGACCCAGTACTTC. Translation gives CASSVAGLAAQETQYF. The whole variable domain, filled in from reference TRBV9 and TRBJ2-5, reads DSGVTQTPKHLITATGQRVTLRCSPRSGDLSVYWYQQSLDQGLQFLIQYYNGEERAKGNILERFSAQQFPDLHSELNLSSLELGDSALYFCASSVAGLAAQETQYFGPGTRLLVL.

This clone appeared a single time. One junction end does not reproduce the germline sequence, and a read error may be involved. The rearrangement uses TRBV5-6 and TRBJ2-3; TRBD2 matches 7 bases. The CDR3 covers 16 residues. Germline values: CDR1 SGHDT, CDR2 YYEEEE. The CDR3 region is CASRLEARGITDTQYF. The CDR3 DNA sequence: TGTGCCAGCAGGTTGGAAGCGCGGGGGATCACAGATACGCAGTATTTT.

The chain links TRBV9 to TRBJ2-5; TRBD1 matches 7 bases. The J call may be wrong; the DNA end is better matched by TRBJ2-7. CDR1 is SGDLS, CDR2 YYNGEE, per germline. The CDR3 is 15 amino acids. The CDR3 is CASSAGQARSYEQYF. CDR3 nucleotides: TGTGCCAGCAGCGCCGGACAGGCACGCTCCTACGAGCAGTACTTC.

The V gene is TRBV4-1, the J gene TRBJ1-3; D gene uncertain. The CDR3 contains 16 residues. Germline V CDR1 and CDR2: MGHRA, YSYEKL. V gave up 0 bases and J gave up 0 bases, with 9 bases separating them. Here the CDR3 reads CASSQDGHPSGNTIYF. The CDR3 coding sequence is TGCGCCAGCAGCCAAGACGGCCACCCCTCTGGAAACACCATATATTTT.

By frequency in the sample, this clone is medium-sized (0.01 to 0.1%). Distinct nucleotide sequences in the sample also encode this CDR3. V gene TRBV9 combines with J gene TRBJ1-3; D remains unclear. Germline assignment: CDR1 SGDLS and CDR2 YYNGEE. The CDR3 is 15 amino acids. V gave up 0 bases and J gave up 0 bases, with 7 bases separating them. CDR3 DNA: TGTGCCAGCAGCGTAGCTGGTGCCTCTGGAAACACCATATATTTT. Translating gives CASSVAGASGNTIYF.

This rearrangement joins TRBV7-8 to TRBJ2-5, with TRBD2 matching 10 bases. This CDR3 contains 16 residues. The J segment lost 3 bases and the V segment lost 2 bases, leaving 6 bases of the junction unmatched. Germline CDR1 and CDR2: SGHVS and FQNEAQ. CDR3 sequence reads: CASSLWLAGVEETQYF. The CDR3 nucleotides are TGTGCCAGCAGCTTATGGCTAGCGGGGGTAGAAGAGACCCAGTACTTC.

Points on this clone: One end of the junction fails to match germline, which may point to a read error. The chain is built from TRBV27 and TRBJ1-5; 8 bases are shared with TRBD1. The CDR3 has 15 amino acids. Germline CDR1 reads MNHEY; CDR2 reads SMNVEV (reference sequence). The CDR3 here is CASSFERTGSQPPHF. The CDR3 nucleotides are TGTGCCAGCAGTTTTGAGAGGACAGGGAGTCAGCCCCCGCATTTT.

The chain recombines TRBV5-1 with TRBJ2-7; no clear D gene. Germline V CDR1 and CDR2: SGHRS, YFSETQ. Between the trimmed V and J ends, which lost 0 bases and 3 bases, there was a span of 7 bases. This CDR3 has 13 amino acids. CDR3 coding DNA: TGCGCCAGCAGCTTGGACACTAACTACGAGCAGTACTTC. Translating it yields CASSLDTNYEQYF.